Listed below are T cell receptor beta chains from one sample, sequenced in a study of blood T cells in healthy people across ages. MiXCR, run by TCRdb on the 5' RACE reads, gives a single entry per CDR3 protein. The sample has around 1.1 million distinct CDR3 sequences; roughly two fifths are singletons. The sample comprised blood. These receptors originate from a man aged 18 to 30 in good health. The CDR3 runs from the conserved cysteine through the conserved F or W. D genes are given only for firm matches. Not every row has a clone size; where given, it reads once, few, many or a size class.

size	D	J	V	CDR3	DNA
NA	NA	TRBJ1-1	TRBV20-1	CSARDMGDLNTEAFF	TGCAGTGCTAGAGATATGGGAGACCTTAACACTGAAGCTTTCTTT
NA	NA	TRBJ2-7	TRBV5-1	CASSLKPYEQYF	TGCGCCAGCAGCTTGAAGCCCTACGAGCAGTACTTC
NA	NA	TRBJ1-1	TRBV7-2	CASSLAWTKKNTEAFF	TGTGCCAGCAGCTTAGCGTGGACAAAGAAGAACACTGAAGCTTTCTTT
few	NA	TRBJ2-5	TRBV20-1	CSAALADQETQYF	TGCAGTGCTGCCTTAGCGGACCAAGAGACCCAGTACTTC
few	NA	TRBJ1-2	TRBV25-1	CASSEYNNNYGYTF	TGTGCCAGCAGTGAATATAATAATAACTATGGCTACACCTTC
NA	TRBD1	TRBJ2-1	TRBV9	CASSVRDRGLTYNEQFF	TGTGCCAGCAGCGTCCGGGACAGGGGGCTAACCTACAATGAGCAGTTCTTC
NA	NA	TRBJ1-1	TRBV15	CATLRGTEAFF	TGTGCCACCCTAAGGGGCACTGAAGCTTTCTTT
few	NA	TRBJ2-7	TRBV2	CASSAAGRDYEQYF	TGTGCCAGCAGTGCAGCAGGGCGCGATTACGAGCAGTACTTC
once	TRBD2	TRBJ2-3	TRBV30	CAWSVRLAADTQYF	TGTGCCTGGAGTGTAAGACTAGCCGCAGATACGCAGTATTTT
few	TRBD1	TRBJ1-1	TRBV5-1	CASSLAEAGGTEAFF	TGCGCCAGCAGCTTGGCCGAGGCAGGGGGCACTGAAGCTTTCTTT
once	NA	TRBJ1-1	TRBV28	CASSSADDQAFF	TGTGCCAGCAGTTCAGCGGATGATCAAGCTTTCTTT
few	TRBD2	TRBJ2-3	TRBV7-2	CASARDYGTDTQYF	TGTGCCAGCGCCCGGGACTACGGTACCGATACGCAGTATTTT
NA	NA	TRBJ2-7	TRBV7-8	CASSFRTSLYNEQYF	TGTGCCAGCAGCTTTCGGACATCCCTCTACAATGAGCAGTACTTC
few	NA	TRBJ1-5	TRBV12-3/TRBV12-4	CASRTGNQPQHF	TGTGCCAGCAGGACAGGTAATCAGCCCCAGCATTTT
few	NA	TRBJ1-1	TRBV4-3	CASSQEVAAGGTEAFF	TGCGCCAGCAGCCAAGAGGTGGCCGCGGGGGGCACTGAAGCTTTCTTT
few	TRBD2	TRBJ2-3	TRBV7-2	CASSYSLAGVTDTQYF	TGTGCCAGCAGCTATTCACTAGCGGGGGTTACAGATACGCAGTATTTT
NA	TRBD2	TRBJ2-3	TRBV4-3	CASSQLAGGLTDTQYF	TGCGCCAGCAGCCAACTAGCGGGGGGGCTGACAGATACGCAGTATTTT
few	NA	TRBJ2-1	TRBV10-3	CAIRPGGSDNEQFF	TGTGCCATCAGACCCGGGGGTTCCGACAATGAGCAGTTCTTC
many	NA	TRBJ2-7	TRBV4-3	CASSQDLGYEQYF	TGCGCCAGCAGCCAAGATCTGGGGTACGAGCAGTACTTC
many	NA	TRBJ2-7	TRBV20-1	CSARFTDYEQYF	TGCAGTGCTAGGTTTACCGACTACGAGCAGTACTTC
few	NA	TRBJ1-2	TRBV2	CASSGIPLNYGYTF	TGTGCCAGCAGTGGAATACCGCTTAACTATGGCTACACCTTC
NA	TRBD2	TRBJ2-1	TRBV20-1	CSAAGLAGGPTFF	TGCAGTGCGGCGGGACTAGCGGGGGGGCCTACGTTCTTC
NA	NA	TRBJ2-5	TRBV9	CASSVAGVALETQYF	TGTGCCAGCAGCGTAGCTGGGGTGGCTTTGGAGACCCAGTACTTC
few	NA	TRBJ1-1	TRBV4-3	CASSASLLGTEAFF	TGCGCCAGCAGCGCTTCGTTATTGGGGACTGAAGCTTTCTTT
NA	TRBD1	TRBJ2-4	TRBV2	CASSPPTGGRDIQYF	TGTGCCAGCAGCCCTCCCACAGGGGGCAGGGACATTCAGTACTTC
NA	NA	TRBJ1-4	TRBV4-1	CASSQASSRGEGEKLFF	TGCGCCAGCAGCCAAGCTTCCTCTAGGGGGGAGGGAGAAAAACTGTTTTTT
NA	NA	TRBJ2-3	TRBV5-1	CASSPGFGPGTQYF	TGCGCCAGCAGCCCCGGTTTCGGGCCCGGTACGCAGTATTTT
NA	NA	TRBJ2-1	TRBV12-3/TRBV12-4	CASSSLNEGHNEQFF	TGTGCCAGCAGTTCCTTAAATGAGGGACACAATGAGCAGTTCTTC
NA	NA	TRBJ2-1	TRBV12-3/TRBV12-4	CAIAPTANEQFF	TGTGCCATCGCACCGACCGCCAATGAGCAGTTCTTC
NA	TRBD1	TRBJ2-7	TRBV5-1	CASSLAGQEQYF	TGCGCCAGCAGCTTGGCGGGACAGGAGCAGTACTTC
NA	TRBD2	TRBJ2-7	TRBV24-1	CATSRTSGVNNEQYF	TGTGCCACCAGTCGGACTAGCGGGGTCAACAATGAGCAGTACTTC
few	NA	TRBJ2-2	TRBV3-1	CASSPGRGQIKNTGELFF	TGTGCCAGCAGCCCAGGGAGGGGACAGATAAAGAACACCGGGGAGCTGTTTTTT
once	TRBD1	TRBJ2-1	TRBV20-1	CSAAGDRSISLSSYNGQFF	TGCAGTGCTGCTGGGGACAGGTCAATATCTTTGAGCTCCTACAATGGGCAGTTCTTC
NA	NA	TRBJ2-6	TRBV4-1	CASSQDRRTLSSGANVLTF	TGCGCCAGCAGCCAAGATAGGAGGACATTGTCCTCTGGGGCCAACGTCCTGACTTTC
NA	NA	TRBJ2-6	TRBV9	CASSIGPGPLSGANVLTF	TGTGCCAGCAGCATCGGGCCAGGACCCCTTTCTGGGGCCAACGTCCTGACTTTC
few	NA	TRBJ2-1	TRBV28	CASSPVYYNEQFF	TGTGCCAGCAGTCCCGTTTACTACAATGAGCAGTTCTTC
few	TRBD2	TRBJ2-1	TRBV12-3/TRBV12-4	CASSPSPLADAYNEQFF	TGTGCCAGCAGCCCTAGTCCCCTAGCGGACGCCTACAATGAGCAGTTCTTC
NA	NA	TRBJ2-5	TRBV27	CASSVSRLPETQYF	TGTGCCAGTAGTGTAAGCAGACTCCCGGAGACCCAGTACTTC
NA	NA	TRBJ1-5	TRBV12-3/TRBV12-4	CASSFRAGNQPQHF	TGTGCCAGCAGTTTTAGGGCGGGCAATCAGCCCCAGCATTTT
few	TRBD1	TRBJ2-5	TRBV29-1	CSVVHRGSQETQYF	TGCAGCGTTGTTCACAGGGGGTCGCAAGAGACCCAGTACTTC
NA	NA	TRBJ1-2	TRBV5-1	CASSFDRTYGYTF	TGCGCCAGCAGCTTTGACAGAACCTATGGCTACACCTTC
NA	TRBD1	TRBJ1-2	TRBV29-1	CSVSTGGGRNGYTF	TGCAGCGTCTCAACAGGGGGCGGTAGGAATGGCTACACCTTC
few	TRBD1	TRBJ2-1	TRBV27	CACGQGTYNEQFF	TGTGCCTGCGGACAGGGGACCTACAATGAGCAGTTCTTC
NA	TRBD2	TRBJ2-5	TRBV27	CASQPGTSIPVEQYF	TGTGCCAGCCAACCCGGGACTAGCATCCCTGTGGAGCAGTACTTC
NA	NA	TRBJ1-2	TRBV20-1	CSARARTVDGGYTF	TGCAGTGCTAGGGCTCGAACAGTGGACGGGGGCTACACCTTC
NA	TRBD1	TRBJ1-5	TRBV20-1	CSATDREGQPQHF	TGCAGTGCTACCGACAGGGAGGGTCAGCCCCAGCATTTT
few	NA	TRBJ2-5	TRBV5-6	CASSLLDSQETQYF	TGTGCCAGCAGCTTGTTGGACAGCCAAGAGACCCAGTACTTC
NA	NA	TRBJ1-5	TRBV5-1	CASSMDGSNQPQHF	TGCGCCAGCAGCATGGACGGTAGCAATCAGCCCCAGCATTTT
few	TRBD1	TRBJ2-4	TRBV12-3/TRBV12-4	CASRSDRTLAKNIQYF	TGTGCCAGCAGATCGGACAGGACCTTAGCCAAAAACATTCAGTACTTC
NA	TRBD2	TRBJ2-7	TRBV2	CANAREGRGEQYF	TGTGCCAACGCACGGGAGGGTCGCGGCGAGCAGTACTTC
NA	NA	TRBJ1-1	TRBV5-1	CASSLFSGETEAFF	TGCGCCAGCAGCTTGTTTTCGGGCGAAACTGAAGCTTTCTTT
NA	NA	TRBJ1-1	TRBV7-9	CASGWGTGTEAFF	TGTGCCAGCGGGTGGGGGACGGGCACTGAAGCTTTCTTT
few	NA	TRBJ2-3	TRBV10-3	CAIGRGDPSMDTQYF	TGTGCCATCGGTCGAGGGGATCCCTCTATGGATACGCAGTATTTT
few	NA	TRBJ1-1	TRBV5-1	CASSLWGNTEAFF	TGCGCCAGCAGCTTGTGGGGAAACACTGAAGCTTTCTTT
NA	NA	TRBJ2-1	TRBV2	CASILGGSGYNEQFF	TGTGCCAGCATCTTGGGCGGTAGCGGTTACAATGAGCAGTTCTTC
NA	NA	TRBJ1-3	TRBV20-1	CSAASGTFAGNTIYF	TGCAGTGCCGCCTCCGGGACATTCGCTGGAAACACCATATATTTT
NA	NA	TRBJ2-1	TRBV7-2	CASSLEKLGNEQFF	TGTGCCAGCAGCTTAGAGAAACTGGGAAATGAGCAGTTCTTC